These 2 T cell receptor beta chains originate from one sample sequenced in a study of CD8+ T cells in alopecia areata. Following extraction, RNA underwent reverse transcription to cDNA, which served as the sequencing template. Produced via immunoSEQ multiplex PCR; TCRdb's table is partial and in-frame only. The sample has 150,000 to 200,000 clones, 50% to 70% seen once. Treatment specified: oral pan-JAK inhibitor, 5-10 mg twice daily. The sample consisted of CD4+ T cells sorted from blood, taken around week 50, from a patient treated with tofacitinib. These receptor sequences come from a human donor with alopecia areata.

This clone was counted only a few times. The chain links TRBV10-3 to TRBJ2-3; no firm D call. The germline CDR1 and CDR2 sequences are ENHRY and SYGVKD. V lost 5 bases and J 1 base, leaving 13 bases between the germline ends. This CDR3 contains 15 residues. CDR3: CAISWMGSGTDTQYF. CDR3 DNA: TGTGCCATCAGTTGGATGGGGTCCGGCACAGATACGCAGTATTTT.

This clone was seen more than once but under ten times. This chain connects TRBV6-5 to TRBJ1-2; D remains unclear. The CDR3 is made up of 14 amino acids. Germline V lookup: CDR1 MNHEY, CDR2 SVGAGI. Trimming removed 6 bases at V and 6 bases at J, with 17 bases between. The CDR3 coding sequence is TGTGCCAGCAGCCCTCGGGTAGTTGGGAATGGCTACACCTTC. Residues: CASSPRVVGNGYTF.